These 27 T cell receptor beta chains were all obtained from the same sample, sequenced in a study of graft-versus-host responses after intestinal transplantation. Researchers processed graft tissue to release intraepithelial and lamina propria lymphocytes. Assay: immunoSEQ multiplex PCR; the TCRdb copy retains only in-frame clones and omits some. The data contain about 9,800 clones, under 85% of them singletons. The material sequenced was ileum tissue, taken roughly 74 weeks after intestinal transplant. These receptors were taken from a human patient who received an intestinal transplant, so some T cells may come from the graft donor.

The chain combines TRBV27 with TRBJ2-3; TRBD2 agrees at 12 bases. Looked up from germline, CDR1 is MNHEY and CDR2 is SMNVEV (reference sequence). Unmatched junction bases numbered 6, after V lost 6 bases and J lost 5 bases. The CDR3 is 15 residues long. The CDR3 region has the DNA TGTGCCAGCAGGACGACTAGCGGGAGCGTAGATACGCAGTATTTT. This gives the protein CASRTTSGSVDTQYF.

This clone was detected once. At one of its ends the junction is not consistent with the germline gene, which may arise from a read error. The genes are TRBV11-2 and TRBJ2-3; TRBD2 agrees at 11 bases. This CDR3 has 11 amino acids. Looked up from germline, CDR1 is SGHAT and CDR2 is FQNNGV. The CDR3 DNA reads TGTGCCAGCAGCTTAAAACTAGCGGGAGCTTTT. Encoded protein: CASSLKLAGAF.

The chain recombines TRBV5-6 with TRBJ2-5; 10 bases match TRBD2. The CDR3 has 15 amino acids. V shed 4 bases and J 5 bases; nucleotides not matched to a gene: 8. Germline V lookup: CDR1 SGHDT, CDR2 YYEEEE. As DNA, the CDR3 is TGTGCCAGCAGCCTCCCTAGCGGGAGTCACGAGACCCAGTACTTC. It yields the protein CASSLPSGSHETQYF.

This chain joins TRBV9 and TRBJ1-1; TRBD1 matches at 7 bases. V lost 3 bases to trimming and J lost 4 bases; unmatched junction nucleotides: 6. Germline CDR1 and CDR2: SGDLS and YYNGEE. The CDR3 spans 14 residues. The CDR3 nucleotides read TGTGCCAGCAGCGCCTCGACAGGGAGCACTGAAGCTTTCTTT. This sequence encodes CASSASTGSTEAFF.

This clone was seen only a few times. The chain is built from TRBV7-2 and TRBJ2-7; 8 bases map to TRBD1. This CDR3 has 15 residues. The V gene end was trimmed by 1 base and the J gene end by 2 bases; junction bases not matched to a gene: 4. The germline CDR1 and CDR2 sequences are SGHTA and FQGNSA. CDR3 coding DNA: TGTGCCAGCAGCTTAGACCAGGGGGCCACCTACGAGCAGTACTTC. Its translation: CASSLDQGATYEQYF.

DNA of the CDR3: TGTGCCAGCAGTTCCCCGACAGTCTGGGGCACTGAAGCTTTCTTT. It is translated as CASSSPTVWGTEAFF. The chain is built from TRBV28 and TRBJ1-1, with D possibly matching TRBD1 (5 bases). The V gene's germline CDR1 is MDHEN and CDR2 SYDVKM. This CDR3 is 15 amino acids long. The V gene lost 4 bases and the J gene lost 4 bases, with 16 bases spanning the gap. The variable domain in full, completed from reference TRBV28 and TRBJ1-1, reads DVKVTQSSRYLVKRTGEKVFLECVQDMDHENMFWYRQDPGLGLRLIYFSYDVKMKEKGDIPEGYSVSREKKERFSLILESASTNQTSMYLCASSSPTVWGTEAFFGQGTRLTVV.

The J gene is TRBJ1-3, the V gene TRBV30; TRBD1 matches 7 bases. Germline V gene sequence: CDR1 GTSNPN, CDR2 SVGIG (reference sequence). The CDR3 sequence is 15 residues long. The V gene end was trimmed by 5 bases and the J gene end by 1 base; junction bases not matched to a gene: 8. As DNA, the CDR3 is TGTGCCTGGGCGGGACAGCGAGATTCTGGAAACACCATATATTTT. Encoded protein: CAWAGQRDSGNTIYF.

Only one count was recorded for this clone. The J gene is TRBJ2-1, the V gene TRBV5-1; the match to TRBD2 covers 12 bases. Trimming cost V 5 bases and J 1 base; bases outside gene matches: 10. The CDR3 consists of 18 residues. The germline V gene has CDR1 SGHRS and CDR2 YFSETQ. This CDR3 reads CASRGTSGPLGSYNEQFF. DNA for the CDR3: TGCGCCAGCAGAGGGACTAGCGGGCCCTTAGGGTCCTACAATGAGCAGTTCTTC.

The chain uses TRBV9 and TRBJ2-3; no firm D call. The V end was cut by 2 bases, the J end by 2 bases, with 6 bases between. Per germline, CDR1 SGDLS and CDR2 YYNGEE. This CDR3 has 13 amino acids. This CDR3 is CASSVIFTDTQYF. The CDR3 nucleotides are TGTGCCAGCAGCGTCATATTCACAGATACGCAGTATTTT.

CDR3 coding DNA: TGTGCCAGCAGCCCAGGGTGGGCCTACAATGAGCAGTTCTTC. It translates to CASSPGWAYNEQFF. The chain is built from TRBV28 and TRBJ2-1, with a tentative D call TRBD1 (5 bases). The CDR3 length is 14 residues. The V gene lost 6 bases and the J gene lost 2 bases, with 11 bases spanning the gap. Germline values: CDR1 MDHEN, CDR2 SYDVKM.

The genes are TRBV9 and TRBJ2-3; no firm D call. The germline V gene has CDR1 SGDLS and CDR2 YYNGEE. This CDR3 region has 13 residues. Trimming pared 1 base from V and 0 bases from J, leaving 3 bases between. CDR3 bases: TGTGCCAGCAGCGTACTGAGCACAGATACGCAGTATTTT. Its protein product is CASSVLSTDTQYF.

The gene calls are TRBV4-1 and TRBJ2-5, with 11 bases matching TRBD2. Looked up from germline, CDR1 is MGHRA and CDR2 is YSYEKL. This CDR3 region has 15 residues. V was clipped by 4 bases and J by 4 bases; unmatched bases: 5. CDR3 sequence reads: CASSRIAGGSETQYF. Here the CDR3 DNA reads TGCGCCAGCAGCCGGATAGCGGGGGGGTCAGAGACCCAGTACTTC.

This clone was counted only a few times. The CDR3, as DNA: TGTGCCAGCAGCTTCTCAGGGGCCACTAATGAAAAACTGTTTTTT. Protein sequence: CASSFSGATNEKLFF. The genes are TRBV11-2 and TRBJ1-4; the D gene is possibly TRBD1 (6 bases). The CDR3 totals 15 residues. CDR1 and CDR2 (germline): SGHAT, FQNNGV. V was clipped by 3 bases and J by 2 bases, with 10 bases between them.

A few counts support this clone. The chain uses TRBV5-1 and TRBJ1-4, with D uncertain. The germline gives CDR1 SGHRS, CDR2 YFSETQ. V dropped 0 bases and J dropped 8 bases, with 14 bases sitting between them. The CDR3 has 15 residues. Here the CDR3 reads CASSLARVGSEKLFF. Written as DNA, the CDR3 is TGCGCCAGCAGCTTGGCCAGAGTAGGGTCAGAAAAACTGTTTTTT.

The rearrangement links TRBV19 to TRBJ1-5; maybe TRBD1 (5 bases). Germline V gene sequence: CDR1 LNHDA, CDR2 SQIVND (reference sequence). CDR3 size: 13 residues. The V and J ends lost 5 bases and 9 bases respectively, with 14 bases between them. This CDR3 reads CASSPPGPVPQHF. CDR3 sequence (DNA): TGTGCCAGTAGTCCTCCGGGGCCCGTGCCCCAGCATTTT.

V and J are TRBV10-3 and TRBJ2-2; 8 nucleotides match TRBD1. There are 16 residues in the CDR3. CDR1 and CDR2 from the germline V gene are ENHRY and SYGVKD. V lost 2 bases, J lost 4 bases, and 6 bases stayed unmatched. This chain's CDR3 is CAISEGTGWGTGELFF. The CDR3 DNA is TGTGCCATCAGTGAGGGGACAGGATGGGGCACCGGGGAGCTGTTTTTT.

Of note for this clone: Other DNA sequences in the same sample also yield this CDR3. This chain links TRBV7-2 with TRBJ1-5; TRBD1 matches 7 bases. Germline-derived CDR1 and CDR2 are SGHTA and FQGNSA. The CDR3 consists of 16 residues. Losses at the gene ends were 5 bases for V and 6 bases for J; bases not matched to a gene: 13. CDR3 nucleotides: TGTGCCAGCAGCCAAGACACCAGGACAGGCGGTCAGCCCCAGCATTTT. Translated: CASSQDTRTGGQPQHF.

The rearrangement links TRBV7-2 to TRBJ2-7, with 8 positions matching TRBD1. The CDR3 sequence is 13 residues long. The germline V gene has CDR1 SGHTA and CDR2 FQGNSA. CDR3 region: CAVVAGGLYEQYF. The CDR3 region has the DNA TGTGCAGTGGTGGCAGGGGGCCTGTACGAGCAGTACTTC.

The chain employs TRBV2 and TRBJ1-1; the D is unclear. CDR3 length: 13 amino acids. The germline gives CDR1 SNHLY, CDR2 FYNNEI. The V and J ends lost 2 bases and 0 bases respectively, with 4 bases between them. The chain's CDR3 is CASSERVNTEAFF. The CDR3 DNA reads as TGTGCCAGCAGTGAAAGGGTGAACACTGAAGCTTTCTTT.

The genes are TRBV28 and TRBJ1-5; possible D gene TRBD1, 5 bases. The CDR3 contains 19 residues. Germline CDR1 MDHEN, CDR2 SYDVKM. Trimming left V 2 bases short and J 5 bases short, with 25 bases between. The CDR3 here is CASSLLRGFTLLSYQPQHF. DNA of the CDR3: TGTGCCAGCAGTTTACTTAGGGGTTTTACACTCTTGTCCTATCAGCCCCAGCATTTT. Looking up the rest from reference TRBV28 and TRBJ1-5 gives the full variable domain: DVKVTQSSRYLVKRTGEKVFLECVQDMDHENMFWYRQDPGLGLRLIYFSYDVKMKEKGDIPEGYSVSREKKERFSLILESASTNQTSMYLCASSLLRGFTLLSYQPQHFGDGTRLSIL.

This clone was counted only a few times. In nucleotides, the CDR3 is TGTGCCAGCAGTACGGGACAGTACTTAGCCAAAAACATTCAGTACTTC. Translated: CASSTGQYLAKNIQYF. The chain joins TRBV6-6 to TRBJ2-4; 7 nucleotides match TRBD1. V trimming: 5 bases; J trimming: 0 bases; junction bases outside the gene matches: 7. This CDR3 is built from 16 residues. Germline CDR1 MNHNY, CDR2 SVGAGI (reference sequence).

This chain joins TRBV7-9 and TRBJ1-4, with D hard to call. Trimming left V 1 base short and J 4 bases short, with 7 bases between. CDR1 and CDR2 (germline): SEHNR, FQNEAQ (reference sequence). This CDR3 spans 14 amino acids. In nucleotides, the CDR3 is TGTGCCAGCAGCTTAGATGACGGTAATGAAAAACTGTTTTTT. This sequence encodes CASSLDDGNEKLFF.

The V gene is TRBV7-9, the J gene TRBJ1-1; 9 bases map to TRBD1. Germline CDR1 SEHNR, CDR2 FQNEAQ (reference sequence). Trimming removed 2 bases from V and 11 bases from J; junction bases left unmatched: 12. This CDR3 comprises 15 residues. CDR3 in DNA: TGTGCCAGCAGCTTAAGTGTCAGGGACAGGGCAGAGGCTTTCTTT. Translated, it gives CASSLSVRDRAEAFF.

The chain combines TRBV6-1 with TRBJ1-2, with D unresolved. Germline assignment: CDR1 MNHNS and CDR2 SASEGT. The CDR3 runs to 16 residues. V lost 4 bases and J lost 0, with 15 bases in between. DNA of the CDR3: TGTGCCAGCAGTGGCCTCGGATCGATAGCTAACTATGGCTACACCTTC. This translates into CASSGLGSIANYGYTF.

J is TRBJ2-2 and V is TRBV11-3; 11 nucleotides line up with TRBD2. CDR1 is SGHNT and CDR2 is YENEEA in the germline V gene. CDR3 size: 19 residues. V shed 6 bases and J 1 base; nucleotides not matched to a gene: 13. CDR3 in amino acids: CASRPSPGTSGENTGELFF. The CDR3, as DNA: TGTGCCAGCAGACCAAGCCCCGGGACTAGCGGAGAGAACACCGGGGAGCTGTTTTTT.

The CDR3 region is CASSLAHSGNTIYF. The CDR3 nucleotides are TGTGCCAGCAGCTTAGCGCACTCTGGAAACACCATATATTTT. The chain couples TRBV7-9 to TRBJ1-3, with D unclear. The CDR3 has 14 residues. The germline gives CDR1 SEHNR, CDR2 FQNEAQ (reference sequence). The V and J ends lost 0 bases and 0 bases respectively, with 3 bases between them.

The chain has TRBV2 and TRBJ2-4; a weak D match, TRBD2 (5 bases). The CDR3 covers 16 residues. V was shortened by 6 bases and J by 0 bases, with 15 bases between the two germline ends. Per germline, CDR1 SNHLY and CDR2 FYNNEI. The CDR3 loop reads CASREGFFLAKNIQYF. CDR3 in DNA: TGTGCCAGCAGAGAGGGCTTCTTTCTAGCCAAAAACATTCAGTACTTC.